The rows below give T cell receptor beta chains drawn from one sample of a study of breast tumors, draining lymph nodes, adjacent tissues. TCRdb re-analysed the multiplex PCR reads in MiXCR, keeping a single row per CDR3 protein. Among 150,000 to 200,000 distinct CDR3 sequences listed, roughly a third were seen once. The sample comprised axillary lymph node tissue. The receptor set was obtained from a female donor with breast cancer. Some clones in this sample may be carry-over from other donors' samples. The conserved cysteine and the conserved F or W are not part of the CDR3 here.

V gene	CDR3 length	J gene	CDR3 protein
TRBV4-3	15	TRBJ1-4	ASSRMIPGQRNEKLF
TRBV6-6	12	TRBJ1-5	ASVRSDSNQPQH
TRBV7-2	13	TRBJ2-3	ASTEGAASTDTQY
TRBV6-1	13	TRBJ2-7	ASVKSGGASYEQY
TRBV5-1	13	TRBJ2-7	ASSPEPGNSYEQY
TRBV7-2	13	TRBJ1-6	ASLQYSLYNSPLH
TRBV9	13	TRBJ2-7	ASSVWTGWWYEQY
TRBV2	15	TRBJ1-6	ASSTPSRDSRNSPLH
TRBV6-6	14	TRBJ2-7	ASSPRGRGTGYEQY
TRBV11-3	13	-	ASSRRGSAGGIQY
TRBV2	14	TRBJ1-4	ASRRDSKSNEKGLF
TRBV10-3	11	TRBJ1-1	AISGAGDTEAF
TRBV5-1	11	TRBJ2-7	ASSLDWTSGST
TRBV5-8	13	TRBJ2-5	ASSSGLAEQETQY
TRBV4-3	13	TRBJ2-5	ASSQDPRGPETQY
TRBV5-8	13	TRBJ2-7	ASRPRTAEVSEQY
TRBV2	12	TRBJ1-6	ASRDRVLGSPLH
TRBV4-3	14	TRBJ2-2	ASSQDWTRDTGELF
TRBV15	15	TRBJ1-4	ATSRTGAEAFNEKLF
TRBV30	13	TRBJ2-3	AWSVETGGTDTQY
TRBV28	11	TRBJ1-4	ASSFLQPGKLF
TRBV12-5	15	TRBJ1-5	ASGLPQTGLGNQPQH